The sequence of this T cell receptor (beta chain) was determined in a study of identical twins. The sample holds many counts of this clonotype. Its antigen is undetermined. CDR1 and CDR2 from the germline V gene are DFQATT and SNEGSKA (reference sequence). The CDR3 extends over 14 amino acids. V was pared by 5 bases and J by 6 bases, with 20 bases between. General study results and limits: Among out-of-frame alpha sequences shared by twins, low generation probability occurred in excess. High-abundance cord blood beta clonotypes had fewer insertions; memory repertoires showed none.

Template switching introduced a universal primer site, and the cDNA bore unique molecular identifiers. One entry per CDR3 protein results from TCRdb running MiXCR on the 5' RACE reads. Of about 900,000 distinct CDR3 sequences in the sample, 9% to 15% were seen once. The same data also went into a second study, on yellow fever vaccine responses in identical twins.

The material sequenced was PBMCs. The V and J genes are TRBV20-1 and TRBJ2-7; no clear D gene. This receptor was identified in a woman between 18 and 29 years old in good health. The CDR3 spells CSAAPLRSKGEQYF. DNA for the CDR3: TGCAGTGCTGCCCCCTTGAGATCGAAAGGCGAGCAGTACTTC.